The present T cell receptor (beta chain) was sequenced within a study of control samples from healthy donors and cancer patients. With 0 bases removed from V and 5 bases from J, the gap between germline ends came to 7 bases. CDR1 and CDR2 (germline): SQVTM, ANQGSEA. CDR3 length: 12 residues. Only in-frame clones appear in the TCRdb table, and some are missing; sequencing was by immunoSEQ multiplex PCR. Among 100,000 or so clones listed, just over 90% were seen once. The V gene is TRBV29-1, the J gene TRBJ1-1; D gene ambiguous. This receptor was taken from a woman younger than 45 in good health. Input material: blood. DNA for the CDR3: TGCAGCGTTGAAGATCCAAGGACTGAAGCTTTCTTT. It encodes CSVEDPRTEAFF.